The T cell receptor (beta chain) described here comes from a study of blood T cell repertoires in COVID-19. Study overall: Acute-phase and convalescent COVID-19 samples originated in the United States, Italy and Spain. T cells, B-cell-depleted T cells, or PBMCs provided the cDNA or gDNA that served as material.

Followed over time, Seattle patients had been enrolled while infection was active. Clones were sequenced by immunoSEQ multiplex PCR, and TCRdb holds only the in-frame ones, with some missing. The sample shows hundreds of thousands of clones, approximately 88% of them seen only once. There are 14 residues in the CDR3. CDR1 and CDR2 (germline): SGHRS, YFSETQ. The V end lost 0 bases, the J end lost 6 bases, and 10 bases lay between the germline ends. The chain couples TRBV5-1 to TRBJ1-5; tentatively, D is TRBD1 (6 bases). Material: peripheral blood. This TCR derives from a woman aged 70-85 years with COVID-19, enrolled during active disease. The DNA of the CDR3 is TGCGCCAGCAGCTTGGTAGGGGGAAGTCAGCCCCAGCATTTT. Translation gives CASSLVGGSQPQHF.